This T cell receptor (beta chain) was observed in a study of T-cell memory formation after mild COVID-19 (dated by TCRdb to 2020 to 2022). Context from the whole study: TCR sequence clusters from the two donors were largely donor specific. Longitudinal TCRalpha and TCRbeta repertoire sequencing tracked T-cell clones expanding and contracting after mild COVID-19 in a couple of donors. Two young, previously healthy adult volunteers, one female and one male, were included in the cohort.

Study-wide findings and limitations: Whether the second-wave clones peaking on day 37 were SARS-CoV-2 specific was not confirmed. Only a couple of mild cases were covered in the study, and larger cohorts including severe cases with pre-infection samples were considered necessary. Contracting CD4+ clones appeared mostly in the CM and EM memory subsets, whereas CD8+ clones were enriched in EMRA. Clones that contracted from day 15 to 85 showed balanced CD4/CD8 phenotypes, whereas a second wave of clones that expanded from day 15 to 37 leaned towards CD4+. Some responding clones were found in pre-infection memory, which suggests that pre-existing cross-reactive memory T cells took part in the SARS-CoV-2 response.

The instrument was an Illumina NovaSeq 6000. Using 5'RACE with constant-segment primers, TCRalpha and TCRbeta cDNA libraries were constructed, with sample barcodes and unique molecular identifiers added in the process. Trizol reagent was used to extract RNA from every sample. The libraries were amplified in two PCR steps, and the second step added a second sample barcode and Illumina TruSeq adapters. Sequencing of the libraries was done on an Illumina NovaSeq, producing 2 x 150 bp paired-end reads. As for how the authors treated the data: The reads were demultiplexed and collapsed into UMI-guided consensus sequences using migec v1.2.7. With mixcr v2.1.11, UMI consensuses were aligned to TRA and TRB V and J templates and assembled into clonotypes. A clonotype was counted as expanded or contracted only if both edgeR and NoisET called the change significant, with noise models trained on biological replicates. For edgeR calls, a false discovery rate-adjusted p below 0.01 and a log2 fold-change threshold of 1 were applied. As an exploratory analysis of dynamics, PCA with hierarchical clustering was applied to max-normalized trajectories of the 1000 most abundant clonotypes. Separately sequenced CD4+ and CD8+ repertoires were used to assign a CD4 or CD8 phenotype to each responding clone. TCRdb reprocessing: public reads trimmed at Q25 with fastp, clones called with MiXCR, in-frame beta chains kept. A single entry per CDR3 protein holds the most common genes and DNA from its merged rows. The authors' filters were not applied to this entry. Across this sample there are some 130,000 distinct CDR3 sequences, with 25% seen only once. The ten largest clones capture roughly a quarter of the sample.

This clonotype has more than one count but fewer than ten. Its recognized antigen is unknown. Base qualities are missing; no much larger clone stands one base away. CDR1 and CDR2, per the germline V gene (reference sequence), are PRHDT and FYEKMQ. From cysteine to phenylalanine, the CDR3 is 17 amino acids long. The only DNA kept is the CDR3, 51 bases in frame from the first base. V lost 1 base and J lost 2 bases, and the count of bases not matched to a germline gene is 6. PBMCs were isolated by Ficoll-Paque density gradient centrifugation. The chain uses TRBV13 and TRBJ2-1; 9 bases in the middle match TRBD2. Sequenced: PBMCs or a T cell subset sorted from them (not recorded which). The TCR comes from an adult woman who had mild COVID-19 (a few samples of this study predate the infection). The sample titles of this study are shuffled in the database, so cell type and time point are left out; the donor was told from shared clones. The CDR3 has the sequence CASSLVASGDTYNEQFF. The DNA is TGTGCCAGCAGCTTAGTGGCTAGCGGGGATACCTACAATGAGCAGTTCTTC.